This T cell receptor (beta chain) was found in a study of human T cells and chemical hapten exposure. This clonotype was detected many times. MiXCR, run by TCRdb on the RACE reads, gives a single entry per CDR3 protein. The data hold around 300,000 distinct CDR3 sequences, with about 5% observed a single time. The trim removed 2 bases at V and 2 bases at J, leaving 3 bases unmatched. The CDR3 has 14 residues. The germline V gene encodes CDR1 ENHRY and CDR2 SYGVKD. Time point here: pre-sensitization, week 0. This sample's treatment: therapeutic diphenylcyclopropenone sensitization with weekly scalp DPC.

The chain carries TRBV10-3 and TRBJ2-7; 7 positions agree with TRBD1. The clonotype originates from a young woman with alopecia areata. Some clones in this sample may be carry-over from other donors' samples. The sequenced sample was whole blood, obtained in connection with sensitization to the hapten diphenylcyclopropenone (DPC). This chain's CDR3 is CAISEPRGTYEQYF. Written as DNA, the CDR3 is TGTGCCATCAGTGAGCCCAGGGGGACCTACGAGCAGTACTTC.